The following is a TCR beta chain sequence with its context. The antigen remains undetermined. The table came from immunoSEQ multiplex PCR; TCRdb's copy has only in-frame clones and leaves some out. The table records 80,000 or so clones, approximately 88% of them present only once. There are 14 residues in the CDR3. V gave up 2 bases and J gave up 0 bases, with 9 bases separating them. Germline V lookup: CDR1 GTSNPN, CDR2 SVGIG (reference sequence). These data originate in a study of T cell responses to AZD1222 COVID-19 vaccine. Study conclusions and caveats: The sample set comprised mostly white British donors with more females, and clonal diversity was possibly underestimated. Distributed over spike, vaccine-associated CD4 TCRs predominated at 160-218 and 743-854.

The clonotype was recovered from an adult in good health. The sequenced sample was peripheral blood, obtained on day 0 of MenACWY control vaccination. This chain connects TRBV30 to TRBJ2-3, with a weak D call TRBD2 (5 bases). In nucleotides, the CDR3 is TGTGCCTGGAGTTTAGGACTCAGCACAGATACGCAGTATTTT. This translates into CAWSLGLSTDTQYF.